The sequence of this TCR beta chain was determined in a study of blood T cell repertoires in COVID-19. V was pared by 0 bases and J by 2 bases, with 7 bases of the junction left unmatched. The CDR3 has 17 amino acids. CDR1 is SGHNT and CDR2 is YYREEE in the germline V gene (reference sequence). Sequenced by immunoSEQ multiplex PCR; TCRdb stores in-frame clones only, minus some. The table has about 200,000 clones, 80% to 90% seen once. Material for sequencing was peripheral blood. The V and J genes are TRBV5-4 and TRBJ2-3; 9 bases align to TRBD1. This receptor was obtained from a man in his sixties with acute or convalescent COVID-19. CDR3 sequence: CASSLVGGTGLTDTQYF. The CDR3 bases are TGTGCCAGCAGCTTGGTGGGCGGGACAGGGCTCACAGATACGCAGTATTTT.